This T cell receptor beta chain was retrieved from a study of cytomegalovirus exposure and HLA in healthy donors. The study's findings and limits: According to a later analysis, most TCR beta chains associated with CMV appeared HLA-restricted.

PCR involved 60 Vbeta and 13 Jbeta primers. This table comes from immunoSEQ multiplex PCR, and its TCRdb copy is limited to in-frame clones, with some not included. This sample yields some 110,000 clones, of which just under 75% are seen a single time; 4.5% to 5% belongs to the top ten. CDR1 is MRHNA and CDR2 is SNTAGT in the germline V gene. The CDR3 sequence is 15 residues long. Trimming pared 3 bases from V and 6 bases from J, leaving 12 bases between. For this clone: What it binds is unknown.

J is TRBJ1-6 and V is TRBV6-4; D gene ambiguous. Sequenced: PBMCs. This sequence originates from a man aged 55-75 years in good health and CMV-seropositive. The CDR3 is CASSETFSANSPLHF. DNA of the CDR3: TGTGCCAGCAGTGAAACTTTTTCTGCTAATTCACCCCTCCACTTT.